These 29 T cell receptor beta chains were sequenced from one sample in a study of cytomegalovirus exposure and HLA in healthy donors (dated by TCRdb to about 2017). Receptor amplification or capture employed the immunoSEQ multiplex PCR assay. For the multiplex PCR, a mixture combining 60 forward primers for TCR Vbeta segments and 13 reverse primers for TCR Jbeta segments was used. Here the immuneACCESS table is served through TCRdb, limited to in-frame sequences with V and J called. Missing clones are a known gap in these copies; in checked studies unresolved V genes cover under half, and the rest lacks a known reason. This sample lists 75,000 to 100,000 clones; about 80% were detected once. The top ten clonotypes cover 16% of the sample. Material for sequencing was PBMCs. These receptors were obtained from a man in his sixties in good health and CMV-seropositive.

The gene calls are TRBV19 and TRBJ2-3; TRBD2 matches 8 bases. The germline gives CDR1 LNHDA, CDR2 SQIVND (reference sequence). This CDR3 spans 16 amino acids. V dropped 5 bases and J dropped 6; count of bases not matched to a gene: 13. The CDR3 here is CASSARTSPTGDTQYF. In DNA, the CDR3 is TGTGCCAGTAGTGCGCGGACTAGCCCTACTGGGGATACGCAGTATTTT.

This clone has just one count. The chain combines TRBV5-5 with TRBJ2-2, with 10 nucleotides matching TRBD1. The J segment lost 7 bases and the V segment lost 0 bases, leaving 6 bases of the junction unmatched. CDR3 length: 16 residues. CDR1 is SGHKS and CDR2 is YYEKEE in the germline V gene (reference sequence). The CDR3 spells CASSLGPGQGIGELFF. The CDR3 nucleotides read TGTGCCAGCAGCTTGGGGCCGGGACAGGGGATCGGGGAGCTGTTTTTT.

V and J are TRBV5-1 and TRBJ2-5; TRBD2 matches at 9 bases. Germline V CDR1 and CDR2: SGHRS, YFSETQ. This CDR3 is built from 17 residues. V trimming: 0 bases; J trimming: 4 bases; junction bases outside the gene matches: 10. This CDR3 is CASSLAARGGRGETQYF. CDR3 nucleotide sequence: TGCGCCAGCAGCTTGGCCGCGCGGGGGGGCCGGGGAGAGACCCAGTACTTC.

The rearrangement joins TRBV4-3 to TRBJ2-1; TRBD1 might be the D (5 bases). The CDR3 contains 16 residues. V was shortened by 0 bases and J by 5 bases, with 14 bases between the two germline ends. From germline, CDR1 is LGHNA and CDR2 YSLEER. CDR3 loop: CASSQDPPGHHNEQFF. Here the CDR3 DNA reads TGCGCCAGCAGCCAAGATCCCCCCGGACATCACAATGAGCAGTTCTTC.

In DNA form, the CDR3 reads TGTGCCAGCAGTCTCCACAGAGACTACGAGCAGTACTTC. This gives the protein CASSLHRDYEQYF. V usage is TRBV27 and J usage is TRBJ2-7; D is unresolved. Looked up from germline, CDR1 is MNHEY and CDR2 is SMNVEV (reference sequence). Trimming removed 5 bases at V and 3 bases at J, with 11 bases between. The CDR3 is 13 residues long.

This rearrangement joins TRBV13 to TRBJ1-1; D not certain. Trimming took off 2 bases at V and 1 base at J, with 5 bases between the two ends. This CDR3 comprises 13 residues. Germline V gene data show CDR1 as PRHDT and CDR2 as FYEKMQ (reference sequence). This CDR3 reads CASSLYRNTEAFF. The CDR3 bases are TGTGCCAGCAGCTTATACAGGAACACTGAAGCTTTCTTT.

The gene calls are TRBV7-2 and TRBJ1-4; no clear D gene. CDR3 length equals 15 residues. With 1 base removed from V and 1 base from J, the gap between germline ends came to 7 bases. Germline assignment: CDR1 SGHTA and CDR2 FQGNSA. The CDR3 reads CASSLGAITNEKLFF. CDR3 nucleotides: TGTGCCAGCAGCTTAGGGGCAATAACTAATGAAAAACTGTTTTTT.

V and J are TRBV18 and TRBJ2-5; TRBD1 agrees at 7 bases. Germline assignment: CDR1 KGHSH and CDR2 LQKENI. The J segment lost 5 bases and the V segment lost 1 base, leaving 7 bases of the junction unmatched. The CDR3 loop spans 15 amino acids. CDR3 bases: TGTGCCAGCTCACCACAGGGGGCCCTACCGGAGACCCAGTACTTC. It encodes CASSPQGALPETQYF.

The rearrangement uses TRBV11-2 and TRBJ2-1; 10 bases are a match to TRBD2. From germline, CDR1 is SGHAT and CDR2 FQNNGV. This CDR3 region has 17 residues. The ends lost 1 base at V and 3 bases at J; junction bases unmatched: 6. CDR3 region: CASSLGILAGVYNEQFF. The CDR3 DNA reads TGTGCCAGCAGCTTAGGGATCCTAGCGGGGGTCTACAATGAGCAGTTCTTC.

CDR3 loop: CAWVAGTSSNSPLHF. The CDR3 DNA is TGTGCCTGGGTAGCCGGGACTTCGAGTAATTCACCCCTCCACTTT. The chain combines TRBV30 with TRBJ1-6; the D gene is possibly TRBD1 (5 bases). CDR3 size: 15 residues. Germline CDR1 reads GTSNPN; CDR2 reads SVGIG (reference sequence). V lost 5 bases and J 6 bases, leaving 17 bases between the germline ends.

The CDR3 nucleotides read TGTGCCAGCAGTTACCGGGACAGGGGTGGTGAGACCCAGTACTTC. The encoded protein is CASSYRDRGGETQYF. The chain joins TRBV28 to TRBJ2-5; 10 bases agree with TRBD1. CDR1 MDHEN and CDR2 SYDVKM come from the germline V gene. This CDR3 spans 15 amino acids. V shed 4 bases and J 5 bases; nucleotides not matched to a gene: 7. The complete variable domain, with remaining parts taken from reference TRBV28 and TRBJ2-5, reads DVKVTQSSRYLVKRTGEKVFLECVQDMDHENMFWYRQDPGLGLRLIYFSYDVKMKEKGDIPEGYSVSREKKERFSLILESASTNQTSMYLCASSYRDRGGETQYFGPGTRLLVL.

The CDR3 loop reads CASSPRGASTDTQYF. The CDR3 region has the DNA TGTGCCAGCAGCCCCCGGGGGGCCAGCACAGATACGCAGTATTTT. This chain links TRBV7-2 with TRBJ2-3; D may be TRBD2 (7 bases). CDR3 length equals 15 residues. V gave up 5 bases and J gave up 0 bases, with 12 bases separating them. Germline V gene lookup returns CDR1 SGHTA and CDR2 FQGNSA.

The CDR3 DNA sequence: TGTGCCAGCAGTGAATGGGGGGGGCCTAGTGGGCAGTACTTC. Amino acids: CASSEWGGPSGQYF. The J gene is TRBJ2-7, the V gene TRBV6-1, with D tentatively TRBD2 (7 bases). V gave up 2 bases and J gave up 9 bases, with 17 bases separating them. Germline values: CDR1 MNHNS, CDR2 SASEGT. This CDR3 is built from 14 residues.

The rearrangement uses TRBV5-1 and TRBJ2-7, with D perhaps matching TRBD1 (6 bases). Germline assignment: CDR1 SGHRS and CDR2 YFSETQ. Trimming pared 0 bases from V and 2 bases from J, leaving 9 bases between. CDR3 length: 14 amino acids. The CDR3 loop reads CASSLAGTPYEQYF. The CDR3 nucleotides are TGCGCCAGCAGCTTGGCCGGGACACCCTACGAGCAGTACTTC.

V is TRBV12-5 and J is TRBJ2-1, with 12 bases matching TRBD1. This CDR3 spans 15 amino acids. Trimming cost V 4 bases and J 8 bases; bases outside gene matches: 6. The germline gives CDR1 LGHNT, CDR2 FRNRAP. The DNA for the CDR3 is TGTGCTAGTGGTTCTGGGACAGGGGGCCTGGATGAGCAGTTCTTC. Its translation: CASGSGTGGLDEQFF.

In its sample, this clone was seen a few times. The chain couples TRBV2 to TRBJ2-1; TRBD2 matches at 9 bases. CDR3 size: 14 residues. The V and J ends lost 7 bases and 7 bases, in that order; junction bases with no gene match: 8. Germline V gene lookup returns CDR1 SNHLY and CDR2 FYNNEI. The CDR3 coding sequence is TGTGCCAGCAAAATGCGGGGGGGCGAAAATGAGCAGTTCTTC. It translates to CASKMRGGENEQFF.

This sequence joins TRBV4-1 and TRBJ2-2; no firm D call. Germline CDR1 reads MGHRA; CDR2 reads YSYEKL. The CDR3 runs 15 residues. V shed 0 bases and J shed 5 bases, with 10 bases lying between them. CDR3 in DNA: TGCGCCAGCAGCCAAGACAGACTGCCTACCGGGGAGCTGTTTTTT. It codes for CASSQDRLPTGELFF.

The chain links TRBV7-2 to TRBJ1-4, with D maybe TRBD1 (5 bases). The CDR3 runs to 16 residues. V dropped 0 bases and J dropped 10 bases, with 18 bases sitting between them. CDR1 is SGHTA and CDR2 is FQGNSA in the germline V gene. For the CDR3, the DNA is TGTGCCAGCAGCTTAGCTGTCCGGGCAGGGAACGGAAAACTGTTTTTT. This gives the protein CASSLAVRAGNGKLFF.

In its sample, this clone was seen once. This chain links TRBV18 with TRBJ1-5, with 9 bases identical to TRBD1. V shed 2 bases, J shed 7 bases, and the junction held 6 bases outside the gene matches. The length of the CDR3 is 15 residues. Germline-derived CDR1 and CDR2 are KGHSH and LQKENI. CDR3 nucleotide sequence: TGTGCCAGCTCACCATTACAGGGGGCAGGACAGCCCCAGCATTTT. Its protein is CASSPLQGAGQPQHF.

V usage is TRBV5-6 and J usage is TRBJ2-7; possibly TRBD1 for D (5 bases). There are 14 residues in the CDR3. Germline V lookup: CDR1 SGHDT, CDR2 YYEEEE. V was trimmed by 0 bases and J by 2 bases, leaving 9 bases between them. CDR3 in amino acids: CASSLVGQPYEQYF. In DNA form, the CDR3 reads TGTGCCAGCAGCTTGGTTGGACAACCCTACGAGCAGTACTTC.

The chain has TRBV30 and TRBJ2-3, with 12 bases aligning to TRBD2. The germline V gene has CDR1 GTSNPN and CDR2 SVGIG (reference sequence). The CDR3 covers 14 residues. V was pared by 5 bases and J by 7 bases, with 7 bases of the junction left unmatched. CDR3 in amino acids: CAWGLAGGPNTQYF. The CDR3 DNA follows: TGTGCCTGGGGCCTAGCGGGGGGGCCAAATACGCAGTATTTT. The full variable domain, its missing parts supplied by reference TRBV30 and TRBJ2-3, is SQTIHQWPATLVQPVGSPLSLECTVEGTSNPNLYWYRQAAGRGLQLLFYSVGIGQISSEVPQNLSASRPQDRQFILSSKKLLLSDSGFYLCAWGLAGGPNTQYFGPGTRLTVL.

The chain combines TRBV5-1 with TRBJ2-5; 8 nucleotides agree with TRBD1. The ends lost 5 bases at V and 4 bases at J; junction bases unmatched: 1. CDR1 is SGHRS, CDR2 YFSETQ, per germline. This CDR3 is 12 amino acids long. CDR3 bases: TGCGCCAGCAGAACAGGGGGAGAGACCCAGTACTTC. This sequence encodes CASRTGGETQYF.

V is TRBV4-1 and J is TRBJ2-7, with 9 bases aligning to TRBD1. J gave up 3 bases and V 5 bases, and 8 bases lay outside the gene matches. Looked up from germline, CDR1 is MGHRA and CDR2 is YSYEKL. The CDR3 is 15 residues long. The CDR3, as DNA: TGCGCCAGCAGCTTCATACCGGGACAGGGCTACGAGCAGTACTTC. This translates into CASSFIPGQGYEQYF.

The chain joins TRBV6-6 to TRBJ1-2, with D uncertain. V gave up 7 bases and J gave up 8 bases, with 14 bases separating them. In germline, CDR1 is MNHNY, CDR2 SVGAGI (reference sequence). The CDR3 is made up of 12 amino acids. CDR3 sequence: CASNEDVRGYTF. The CDR3 nucleotides are TGTGCCAGCAACGAGGATGTGAGGGGCTACACCTTC.

This chain joins TRBV5-5 and TRBJ2-7; 12 nucleotides match TRBD1. Trimming at V came to 1 base and at J to 6 bases, leaving 5 bases not matched to a gene. Germline loops: CDR1 SGHKS, CDR2 YYEKEE (reference sequence). The CDR3 has 15 residues. The CDR3 DNA is TGTGCCAGCAGCTTGAGGGGGACAGGGGGCTTCGAGCAGTACTTC. This sequence encodes CASSLRGTGGFEQYF.

The chain combines TRBV7-8 with TRBJ1-4, with D possibly matching TRBD1 (6 bases). V was pared by 5 bases and J by 3 bases, with 10 bases between. The CDR3 extends over 14 amino acids. Germline V lookup: CDR1 SGHVS, CDR2 FQNEAQ. CDR3 coding DNA: TGTGCCAGCAGCCATTGGGGGCCTAATGAAAAACTGTTTTTT. Protein sequence: CASSHWGPNEKLFF.

The CDR3, as DNA: TGTGCCAGTAGTTCCCTTGCTTTCACAGGGCCCTTACCCACAGATACGCAGTATTTT. Protein sequence: CASSSLAFTGPLPTDTQYF. This chain joins TRBV19 and TRBJ2-3; a possible D gene is TRBD1 (6 bases). V lost 5 bases and J 2 bases, leaving 26 bases between the germline ends. Germline-derived CDR1 and CDR2 are LNHDA and SQIVND (reference sequence). This CDR3 spans 19 amino acids.

This clone occurred once. V and J are TRBV9 and TRBJ2-4; 7 nucleotides match TRBD2. This CDR3 has 20 amino acids. After removal of 0 bases from V and 0 bases from J, the junction contained 15 bases not matched to a gene. Germline V gene sequence: CDR1 SGDLS, CDR2 YYNGEE. The CDR3 DNA reads TGTGCCAGCAGCGTAGGGGGCGCTAGCGGCGCTCCCTTAGCCAAAAACATTCAGTACTTC. It codes for CASSVGGASGAPLAKNIQYF.

The chain recombines TRBV7-3 with TRBJ2-2, with a possible D match to TRBD1 (6 bases). V was pared by 5 bases and J by 1 base, with 8 bases between. This CDR3 has 14 amino acids. Per germline, CDR1 SGHTA and CDR2 FQGTGA. The CDR3 protein is CASSQGLNTGELFF. CDR3 nucleotides: TGTGCCAGCAGCCAGGGGTTGAACACCGGGGAGCTGTTTTTT.